The rows below give T cell receptor beta chains drawn from one sample of a study of type 1 regulatory T cells. TCRdb analysed the reads with MiXCR anew, one entry per CDR3 protein. This sample yields around 88,000 distinct CDR3 sequences, of which roughly 30% are seen a single time; about 2% belongs to the top ten. Sequencing used CD4+ T cells, either the whole sample or a sorted fraction (not recorded which). These receptors all come from a human donor in good health. Each CDR3 is given with its conserved first and last residue. A D gene is named only where the DNA matches it firmly. The size entry is marked missing in some rows and otherwise reads once, few, many or a size class.

V: TRBV10-3; D: NA; size: few; J: TRBJ2-7; DNA: TGTGCCATTGCACAGAGCTCCTACGAGCAGTACTTC; CDR3: CAIAQSSYEQYF
V: TRBV20-1; D: TRBD2; size: few; J: TRBJ2-5; DNA: TGCAGTGCTCCCCCCTCGTGGCGGGGGAACCAAGAGACCCAGTACTTC; CDR3: CSAPPSWRGNQETQYF
V: TRBV5-1; D: NA; size: NA; J: TRBJ2-5; DNA: TGCGCCAGCAGCTTGTCCGCTGAGACCCAGTACTTC; CDR3: CASSLSAETQYF
V: TRBV24-1; D: TRBD2; size: NA; J: TRBJ2-3; DNA: TGTGCCACCGAAGCGGGAGGGCTGGCAGATACGCAGTATTTT; CDR3: CATEAGGLADTQYF
V: TRBV15; D: TRBD2; size: NA; J: TRBJ2-5; DNA: TGTGCCACCAGCAGACGCGGGACTAGCGGGAGTCTCGATAAGACCCAGTACTTC; CDR3: CATSRRGTSGSLDKTQYF
V: TRBV20-1; D: TRBD2; size: NA; J: TRBJ2-1; DNA: TGCAGTGCTAGAATACCGGGAGGGATGAACAATGAGCAGTTCTTC; CDR3: CSARIPGGMNNEQFF
V: TRBV10-3; D: NA; size: NA; J: TRBJ1-1; DNA: TGTGCCATCAGTGAGTCAAGGGGGAAGGACGGTACGAACACTGAAGCTTTCTTT; CDR3: CAISESRGKDGTNTEAFF
V: TRBV20-1; D: TRBD2; size: few; J: TRBJ2-1; DNA: TGCAGTGCTCAGAGCGGGAGAGGGGCCCGAGAGCAGTTCTTC; CDR3: CSAQSGRGAREQFF
V: TRBV6-6; D: NA; size: NA; J: TRBJ2-7; DNA: TGTGCCAGCAGTTTTACAGGGATTCCCCACGAGCAGTACTTC; CDR3: CASSFTGIPHEQYF
V: TRBV2; D: NA; size: few; J: TRBJ1-1; DNA: TGTGCCAGCAGTGAACAGATGGGCACTGAAGCTTTCTTT; CDR3: CASSEQMGTEAFF
V: TRBV28; D: NA; size: few; J: TRBJ2-7; DNA: TGTGCCAGCAGTTTTCGGGGGACCTCCTACGAGCAGTACTTC; CDR3: CASSFRGTSYEQYF
V: TRBV29-1; D: TRBD2; size: NA; J: TRBJ2-7; DNA: TGCAGCGCCACCCGGGGACTAGCGGACTCCTACGAGCAGTACTTC; CDR3: CSATRGLADSYEQYF
V: TRBV7-2; D: NA; size: NA; J: TRBJ1-1; DNA: TGTGCCAGCAGCATGTCCGTCCCTGCGGGCGCTGAAGCTTTCTTT; CDR3: CASSMSVPAGAEAFF
V: TRBV7-3; D: NA; size: few; J: TRBJ1-1; DNA: TGTGCCAGCAGCTCCCAACACGGCGACACTGAAGCTTTCTTT; CDR3: CASSSQHGDTEAFF
V: TRBV28; D: NA; size: NA; J: TRBJ1-1; DNA: TGTGCCAGCATAAAGGCGGGGGGCACTGAAGCTTTCTTT; CDR3: CASIKAGGTEAFF
V: TRBV7-9; D: NA; size: NA; J: TRBJ2-1; DNA: TGTGCCAGCAGCTTACACGGAGAGCGCCACAATGAGCAGTTCTTC; CDR3: CASSLHGERHNEQFF
V: TRBV5-1; D: NA; size: once; J: TRBJ2-3; DNA: TGCGCCAGCAGCCCGGGGACTTTAGAGGATACGCAGTATTTT; CDR3: CASSPGTLEDTQYF
V: TRBV6-2/TRBV6-3; D: NA; size: NA; J: TRBJ2-7; DNA: TGTGCCAGCTGTTACCTCCAGCTCCCCTACGAGCAGTACTTC; CDR3: CASCYLQLPYEQYF
V: TRBV24-1; D: NA; size: NA; J: TRBJ2-4; DNA: TGTGCCACCAATACATCGCAGGCTCGCTCAAACATTCAGTACTTC; CDR3: CATNTSQARSNIQYF
V: TRBV20-1; D: NA; size: few; J: TRBJ2-7; DNA: TGCAGTGCTAGAGATCGGAGCGGCTACGAGCAGTACTTC; CDR3: CSARDRSGYEQYF
V: TRBV20-1; D: TRBD2; size: few; J: TRBJ2-3; DNA: TGCAGTGCTATTCCTAGCGGGGCAGATACGCAGTATTTT; CDR3: CSAIPSGADTQYF
V: TRBV7-3; D: NA; size: NA; J: TRBJ2-3; DNA: TGTGCCAGCAGCTTAGGCCCCCGCACAGATACGCAGTATTTT; CDR3: CASSLGPRTDTQYF
V: TRBV5-1; D: NA; size: NA; J: TRBJ1-5; DNA: TGCGCCAGCAGCCTTGACAGAGATCAGCCCCAGCATTTT; CDR3: CASSLDRDQPQHF
V: TRBV6-6; D: NA; size: NA; J: TRBJ2-7; DNA: TGTGCCAGCGGACGTACAGGGACCTACGAGCAGTACTTC; CDR3: CASGRTGTYEQYF
V: TRBV7-9; D: NA; size: NA; J: TRBJ2-5; DNA: TGTGCCAGCAGCTCTTCCCCGGGAATTGGGGAAGAGACCCAGTACTTC; CDR3: CASSSSPGIGEETQYF
V: TRBV29-1; D: NA; size: NA; J: TRBJ2-3; DNA: TGCAGCGTTGTTGCGCAGCCAGATACGCAGTATTTT; CDR3: CSVVAQPDTQYF
V: TRBV18; D: NA; size: few; J: TRBJ2-5; DNA: TGTGCCAGCTCACCGGAACGAGAGACCCAGTACTTC; CDR3: CASSPERETQYF
V: TRBV19; D: NA; size: NA; J: TRBJ1-5; DNA: TGTGCCAGTAGTATGGGACGGATCAATCAGCCCCAGCATTTT; CDR3: CASSMGRINQPQHF
V: TRBV11-2; D: NA; size: NA; J: TRBJ2-5; DNA: TGTGCCAGCAGCTTAGATCGTCTAGGCTATGAGACCCAGTACTTC; CDR3: CASSLDRLGYETQYF
V: TRBV5-6; D: TRBD2; size: NA; J: TRBJ2-3; DNA: TGTGCCAGCAGCTTGTACCTTACTAGCGGCACAGATACGCAGTATTTT; CDR3: CASSLYLTSGTDTQYF
V: TRBV10-3; D: NA; size: NA; J: TRBJ1-6; DNA: TGTGCCATCGGGCGAAGCTCCTATAATTCACCCCTCCACTTT; CDR3: CAIGRSSYNSPLHF
V: TRBV5-1; D: NA; size: few; J: TRBJ1-5; DNA: TGCGCCAGCAGGGCGCTTCCTAATCAGCCCCAGCATTTT; CDR3: CASRALPNQPQHF
V: TRBV19; D: TRBD1; size: few; J: TRBJ1-2; DNA: TGTGCCAGTACGAGAGGACAGGGGTATGGCTACACCTTC; CDR3: CASTRGQGYGYTF
V: TRBV7-2; D: NA; size: once; J: TRBJ1-6; DNA: TGTGCCAGCAGCTTAGCAGGAAGACAGAGCTCCTATAATTCACCCCTCCACTTT; CDR3: CASSLAGRQSSYNSPLHF
V: TRBV27; D: TRBD2; size: NA; J: TRBJ2-1; DNA: TGTGCCAGCAGAGATTACACTAGCGGGGAGGATGAGCAGTTCTTC; CDR3: CASRDYTSGEDEQFF
V: TRBV6-1; D: TRBD1; size: few; J: TRBJ2-2; DNA: TGTGCCAGCAGTGGGGGACAGTCGGCCACCGGGGAGCTGTTTTTT; CDR3: CASSGGQSATGELFF
V: TRBV5-1; D: TRBD2; size: NA; J: TRBJ2-2; DNA: TGCGCCAGCAGCGAGACTAGCGGGAGGGGCACCGGGGAGCTGTTTTTT; CDR3: CASSETSGRGTGELFF
V: TRBV2; D: NA; size: few; J: TRBJ2-2; DNA: TGTGCCAGCAGCCCCGAGCGGGCGATTGCCGGGGAGCTGTTTTTT; CDR3: CASSPERAIAGELFF
V: TRBV11-2; D: TRBD1; size: once; J: TRBJ1-4; DNA: TGTGCCAGCAGCTTAGGACAGGGATTTAATGAAAAACTGTTTTTT; CDR3: CASSLGQGFNEKLFF
V: TRBV5-1; D: TRBD1; size: NA; J: TRBJ1-1; DNA: TGCGCCAGCAGCTCCCAAACAGGGGGAACTGAAGCTTTCTTT; CDR3: CASSSQTGGTEAFF
V: TRBV3-1; D: NA; size: few; J: TRBJ2-5; DNA: TGTGCCAGCAGCCGACAGGTGGAGGGGACCCAGTACTTC; CDR3: CASSRQVEGTQYF
V: TRBV14; D: TRBD2; size: NA; J: TRBJ2-7; DNA: TGTGCCAGCAGCCCGGGACTAGTTTCTCGCGAGCAGTACTTC; CDR3: CASSPGLVSREQYF
V: TRBV20-1; D: NA; size: NA; J: TRBJ2-7; DNA: TGCAGTGCTAGTTATTTCTCCTCGGGTAACGAGCAGTACTTC; CDR3: CSASYFSSGNEQYF
V: TRBV7-2; D: NA; size: many; J: TRBJ2-3; DNA: TGTGCCAGCAGCCCACCTGGAGGCTTGTGGGCAGATACGCAGTATTTT; CDR3: CASSPPGGLWADTQYF
V: TRBV25-1; D: NA; size: NA; J: TRBJ2-1; DNA: TGTGCCAGCAGTGGCCGCAGATACTACAATGAGCAGTTCTTC; CDR3: CASSGRRYYNEQFF
V: TRBV27; D: NA; size: NA; J: TRBJ2-1; DNA: TGTGCCAGCAGCCTGCCGGGACCTCTCTCCTACAATGAGCAGTTCTTC; CDR3: CASSLPGPLSYNEQFF
V: TRBV12-3/TRBV12-4; D: NA; size: NA; J: TRBJ1-1; DNA: TGTGCCAGCAGCCTAAAAAGGAACACTGAAGCTTTCTTT; CDR3: CASSLKRNTEAFF
V: TRBV7-8; D: NA; size: few; J: TRBJ1-2; DNA: TGTGCCAGCAGCTCCTCGTGGACGACTAACTATGGCTACACCTTC; CDR3: CASSSSWTTNYGYTF
V: TRBV20-1; D: NA; size: NA; J: TRBJ1-5; DNA: TGCAGTGCTAGACCTCAAGGGGGGTCTTATAGCAATCAGCCCCAGCATTTT; CDR3: CSARPQGGSYSNQPQHF
V: TRBV12-3/TRBV12-4; D: NA; size: medium-sized; J: TRBJ2-7; DNA: TGTGCCAGCAGTCTCGGCTCCCCCTACGAGCAGTACTTC; CDR3: CASSLGSPYEQYF
V: TRBV7-2; D: TRBD1; size: few; J: TRBJ2-1; DNA: TGTGCCAGCAGACGAGGACAGGGTTCCTACAATGAGCAGTTCTTC; CDR3: CASRRGQGSYNEQFF
V: TRBV3-1; D: NA; size: few; J: TRBJ1-1; DNA: TGTGCCAGCAGCCCTCATGGGGGGGGCTTCCTGAACACTGAAGCTTTCTTT; CDR3: CASSPHGGGFLNTEAFF
V: TRBV5-4; D: NA; size: NA; J: TRBJ2-1; DNA: TGTGCCAGCAGCTCGGGGTGGGGGCCCTACAATGAGCAGTTCTTC; CDR3: CASSSGWGPYNEQFF
V: TRBV10-3; D: NA; size: NA; J: TRBJ1-1; DNA: TGTGCCATCAGGTTGGAGGGTAAGAACACTCAAGCTTTCTTT; CDR3: CAIRLEGKNTQAFF
V: TRBV5-4; D: TRBD2; size: NA; J: TRBJ2-7; DNA: TGTGCCAGCAGCTTGGTTGGGGGAGGGAGCTACGAGCAGTACTTC; CDR3: CASSLVGGGSYEQYF
V: TRBV2; D: NA; size: few; J: TRBJ2-2; DNA: TGTGCCAGCAGTGCTACAGTTGCGAACACCGGGGAGCTGTTTTTT; CDR3: CASSATVANTGELFF
V: TRBV12-3/TRBV12-4; D: TRBD1; size: few; J: TRBJ2-7; DNA: TGTGCCAGCAGTTTGACAGGGGGAAGCTACGAGCAGTACTTC; CDR3: CASSLTGGSYEQYF
V: TRBV7-3; D: NA; size: few; J: TRBJ2-7; DNA: TGTGCCAGCAGCTTACTGGGGTCCAGGGCCAACGAGCAGTACTTC; CDR3: CASSLLGSRANEQYF
V: TRBV27; D: NA; size: few; J: TRBJ2-7; DNA: TGTGCCAGCAGTTTATTTAGGGGTGGCGAGCAGTACTTC; CDR3: CASSLFRGGEQYF